The entry below describes one TCR beta chain. Data came from immunoSEQ multiplex PCR; TCRdb stores just in-frame clones and leaves some out. This sample has around 63,000 clones, with over 75% found just once. The data are from a study of control samples from healthy donors and cancer patients. Germline V lookup: CDR1 LGHDT, CDR2 YNNKEL (reference sequence). V lost 1 base and J lost 3, with 17 bases in between. The CDR3 has 17 amino acids. Sequenced input: PBMCs. The receptor comes from a woman between 50 and 59 years old with head and neck cancer. The rearrangement joins TRBV3-1 (or the pseudogene TRBV3-2) to TRBJ2-3; no clear D. This CDR3 reads CASSQAPLTAATDTQYF. The CDR3, as DNA: TGTGCCAGCAGCCAAGCCCCTTTAACGGCTGCAACAGATACGCAGTATTTT.